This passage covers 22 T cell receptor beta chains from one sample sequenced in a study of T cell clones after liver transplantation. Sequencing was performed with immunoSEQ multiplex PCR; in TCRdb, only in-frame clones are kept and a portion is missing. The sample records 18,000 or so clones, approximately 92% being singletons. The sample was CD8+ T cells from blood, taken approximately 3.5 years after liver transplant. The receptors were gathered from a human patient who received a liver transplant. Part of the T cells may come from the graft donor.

The CDR3 DNA sequence: TGCGCCAGCAGCCTGGGACTCAACTACGAGCAGTACTTC. Translated: CASSLGLNYEQYF. The rearrangement links TRBV5-1 to TRBJ2-7; D may be TRBD2 (6 bases). Trimming cost V 4 bases and J 3 bases, with 11 bases left between them. The CDR3 spans 13 residues. Germline V gene sequence: CDR1 SGHRS, CDR2 YFSETQ.

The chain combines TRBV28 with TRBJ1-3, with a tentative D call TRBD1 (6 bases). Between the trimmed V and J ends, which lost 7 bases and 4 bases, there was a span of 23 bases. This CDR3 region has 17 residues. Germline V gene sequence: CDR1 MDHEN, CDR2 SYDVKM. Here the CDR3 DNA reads TGTGCCAGCACCCCTACAGGAATACAGGGCCCAGGAAACACCATATATTTT. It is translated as CASTPTGIQGPGNTIYF.

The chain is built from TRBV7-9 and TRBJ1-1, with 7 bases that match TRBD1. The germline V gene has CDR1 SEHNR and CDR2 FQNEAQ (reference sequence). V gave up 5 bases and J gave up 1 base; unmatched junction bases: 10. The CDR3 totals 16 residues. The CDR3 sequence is CASSPKTGWENTEAFF. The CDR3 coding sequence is TGTGCCAGCAGCCCTAAGACAGGGTGGGAGAACACTGAAGCTTTCTTT. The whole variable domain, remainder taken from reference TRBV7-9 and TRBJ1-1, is DTGVSQNPRHKITKRGQNVTFRCDPISEHNRLYWYRQTLGQGPEFLTYFQNEAQLEKSRLLSDRFSAERPKGSFSTLEIQRTEQGDSAMYLCASSPKTGWENTEAFFGQGTRLTVV.

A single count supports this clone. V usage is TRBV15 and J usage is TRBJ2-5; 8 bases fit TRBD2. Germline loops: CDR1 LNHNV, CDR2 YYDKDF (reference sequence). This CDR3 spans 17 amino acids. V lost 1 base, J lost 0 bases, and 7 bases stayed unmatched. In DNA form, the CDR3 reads TGTGCCACCAGCAGAGTTGGGTTAGCGGGGTACCAAGAGACCCAGTACTTC. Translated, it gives CATSRVGLAGYQETQYF.

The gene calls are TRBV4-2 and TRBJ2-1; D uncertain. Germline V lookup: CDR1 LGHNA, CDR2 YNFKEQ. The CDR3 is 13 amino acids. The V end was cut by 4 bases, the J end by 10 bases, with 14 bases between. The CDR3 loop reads CASSLGSNLEQFF. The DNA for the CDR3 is TGTGCCAGCAGCCTCGGATCGAACCTCGAGCAGTTCTTC.

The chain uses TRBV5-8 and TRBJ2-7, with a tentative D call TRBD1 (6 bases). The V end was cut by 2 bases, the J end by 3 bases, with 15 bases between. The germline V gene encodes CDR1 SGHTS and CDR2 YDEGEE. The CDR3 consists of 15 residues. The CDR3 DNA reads TGTGCCAGCAGCTTTCAACAGGGCCGTTACTACGAGCAGTACTTC. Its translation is CASSFQQGRYYEQYF.

CDR3 region: CAGQTGPYEQYF. DNA of the CDR3: TGTGCCGGACAGACAGGGCCCTACGAGCAGTACTTC. The chain is built from TRBV6-5 and TRBJ2-7; 7 bases are shared with TRBD1. Germline values: CDR1 MNHEY, CDR2 SVGAGI. With V trimmed by 11 bases and J by 2 bases, 6 bases remained unmatched. The CDR3 has 12 residues.

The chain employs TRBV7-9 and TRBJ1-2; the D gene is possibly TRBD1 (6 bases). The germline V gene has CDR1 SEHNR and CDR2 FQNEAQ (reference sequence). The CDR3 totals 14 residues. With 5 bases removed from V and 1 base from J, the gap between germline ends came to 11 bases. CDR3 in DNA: TGTGCCAGCAGCCAAACAGGGTTTAACTATGGCTACACCTTC. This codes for CASSQTGFNYGYTF.

DNA for the CDR3: TGTGCCAGCAGTGGCAAGACGAACACCGGGGAGCTGTTTTTT. It translates to CASSGKTNTGELFF. V gene TRBV6-5 combines with J gene TRBJ2-2, with D uncertain. Germline CDR1 reads MNHEY; CDR2 reads SVGAGI. This CDR3 is built from 14 residues. Trimming removed 5 bases from V and 0 bases from J, with 7 bases in between.

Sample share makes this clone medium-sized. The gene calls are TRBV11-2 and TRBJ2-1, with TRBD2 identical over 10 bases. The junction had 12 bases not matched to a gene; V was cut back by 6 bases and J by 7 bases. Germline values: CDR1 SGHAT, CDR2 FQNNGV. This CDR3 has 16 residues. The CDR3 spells CASSSPASGSQNEQFF. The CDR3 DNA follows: TGTGCCAGCAGTTCCCCGGCTAGCGGGAGCCAGAATGAGCAGTTCTTC.

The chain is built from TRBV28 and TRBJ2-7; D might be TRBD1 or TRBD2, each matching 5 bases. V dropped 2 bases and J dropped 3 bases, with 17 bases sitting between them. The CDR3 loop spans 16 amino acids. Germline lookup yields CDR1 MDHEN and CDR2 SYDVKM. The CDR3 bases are TGTGCCAGCAGTTTACGGGACCCTCGAAAGGGCTACGAGCAGTACTTC. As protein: CASSLRDPRKGYEQYF.

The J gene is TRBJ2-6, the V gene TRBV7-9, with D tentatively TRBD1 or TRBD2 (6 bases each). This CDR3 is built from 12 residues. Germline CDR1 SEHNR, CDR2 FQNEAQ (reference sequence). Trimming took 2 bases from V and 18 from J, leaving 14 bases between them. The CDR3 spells CASSLPGGEGTF. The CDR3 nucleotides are TGTGCCAGCAGCTTACCCGGGGGCGAAGGGACTTTC. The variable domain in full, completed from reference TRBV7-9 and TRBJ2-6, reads DTGVSQNPRHKITKRGQNVTFRCDPISEHNRLYWYRQTLGQGPEFLTYFQNEAQLEKSRLLSDRFSAERPKGSFSTLEIQRTEQGDSAMYLCASSLPGGEGTFGAGSRLTVL.

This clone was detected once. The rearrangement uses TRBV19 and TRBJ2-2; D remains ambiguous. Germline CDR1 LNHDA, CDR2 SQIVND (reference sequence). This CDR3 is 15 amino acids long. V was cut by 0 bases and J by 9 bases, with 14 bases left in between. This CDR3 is CASSIDRDGRWELFF. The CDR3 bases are TGTGCCAGTAGTATAGATCGTGATGGCCGATGGGAGCTGTTTTTT.

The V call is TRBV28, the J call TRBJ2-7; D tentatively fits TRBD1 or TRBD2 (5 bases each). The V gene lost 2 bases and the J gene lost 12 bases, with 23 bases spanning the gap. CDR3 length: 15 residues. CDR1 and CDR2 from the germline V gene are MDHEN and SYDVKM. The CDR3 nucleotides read TGTGCCAGCAGTTTAATGAGGACGGGGCCCGTTACGGGGTACTTC. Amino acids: CASSLMRTGPVTGYF.

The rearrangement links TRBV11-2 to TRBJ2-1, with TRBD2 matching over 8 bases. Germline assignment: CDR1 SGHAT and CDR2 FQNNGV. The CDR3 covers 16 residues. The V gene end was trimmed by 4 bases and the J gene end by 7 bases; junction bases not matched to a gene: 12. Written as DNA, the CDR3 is TGTGCCAGCAGCTCCCCCGCCACTGCGGGAGGTAATGAGCAGTTCTTC. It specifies CASSSPATAGGNEQFF.

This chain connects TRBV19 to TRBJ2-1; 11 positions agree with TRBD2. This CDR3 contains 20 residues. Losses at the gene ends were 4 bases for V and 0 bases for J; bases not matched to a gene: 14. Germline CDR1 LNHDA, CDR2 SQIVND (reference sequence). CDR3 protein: CASSTLPGLAVISSYNEQFF. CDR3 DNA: TGTGCCAGTAGTACCCTACCGGGACTAGCGGTAATTAGCTCCTACAATGAGCAGTTCTTC.

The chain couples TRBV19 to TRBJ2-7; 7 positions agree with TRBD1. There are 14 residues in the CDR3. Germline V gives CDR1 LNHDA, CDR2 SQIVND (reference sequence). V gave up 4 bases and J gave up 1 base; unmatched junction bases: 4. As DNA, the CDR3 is TGTGCCAGTAGTACACGACAGGGTTCCTACGAGCAGTACTTC. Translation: CASSTRQGSYEQYF. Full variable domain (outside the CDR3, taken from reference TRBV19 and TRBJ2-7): DGGITQSPKYLFRKEGQNVTLSCEQNLNHDAMYWYRQDPGQGLRLIYYSQIVNDFQKGDIAEGYSVSREKKESFPLTVTSAQKNPTAFYLCASSTRQGSYEQYFGPGTRLTVT.

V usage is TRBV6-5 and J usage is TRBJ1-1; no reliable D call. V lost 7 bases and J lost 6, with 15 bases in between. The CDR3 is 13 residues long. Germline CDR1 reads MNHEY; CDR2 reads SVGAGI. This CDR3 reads CASTGRELPEAFF. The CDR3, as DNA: TGTGCCAGCACCGGAAGAGAGCTTCCTGAAGCTTTCTTT.

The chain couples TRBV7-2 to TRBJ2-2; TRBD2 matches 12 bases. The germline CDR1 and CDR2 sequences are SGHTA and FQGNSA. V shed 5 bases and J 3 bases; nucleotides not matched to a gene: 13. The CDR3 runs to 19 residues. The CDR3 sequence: CASSLRLAGEWADTGELFF. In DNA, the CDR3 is TGTGCCAGCAGCCTACGACTAGCGGGAGAGTGGGCTGACACCGGGGAGCTGTTTTTT.

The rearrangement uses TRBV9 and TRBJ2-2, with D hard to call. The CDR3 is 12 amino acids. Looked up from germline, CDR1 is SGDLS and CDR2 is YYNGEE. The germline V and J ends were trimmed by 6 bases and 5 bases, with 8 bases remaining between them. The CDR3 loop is CASTSGTGELFF. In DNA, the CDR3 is TGTGCCAGCACCTCTGGGACCGGGGAGCTGTTTTTT.

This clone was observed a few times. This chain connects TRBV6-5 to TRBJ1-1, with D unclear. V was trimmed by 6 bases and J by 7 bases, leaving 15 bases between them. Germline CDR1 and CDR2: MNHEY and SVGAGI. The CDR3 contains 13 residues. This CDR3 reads CASSLGRAFEAFF. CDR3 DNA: TGTGCCAGCAGCCTTGGACGGGCGTTTGAAGCTTTCTTT.

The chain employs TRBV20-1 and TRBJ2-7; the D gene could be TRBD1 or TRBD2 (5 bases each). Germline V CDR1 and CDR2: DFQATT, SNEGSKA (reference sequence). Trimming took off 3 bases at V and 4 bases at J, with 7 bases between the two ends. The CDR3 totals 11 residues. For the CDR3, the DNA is TGCAGTGCTAGGTGGGGGTACGAGCAGTACTTC. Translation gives CSARWGYEQYF.